These T cell receptor beta chains were read from a single sample in a study of follicular helper T cells after annual influenza vaccination. Repertoires were generated with immunoSEQ multiplex PCR, while TCRdb's copy carries only in-frame clones and drops some. The repertoire holds around 2,500 clones, with around 83% as singletons. The sequencing here drew on CXCR5+ CD38- circulating T follicular helper cells from blood, taken on the day of influenza vaccination. The receptors originated from an adult who received the influenza vaccine. Both conserved end residues are part of each CDR3. The D gene is left open where the match is weak. Clone size is stated in some rows and not others, as once, few, many or a class when expanded.

CASSPIAGAGYTF,TGTGCCAGCAGCCCCATTGCGGGGGCTGGCTACACCTTC,.,TRBV4-2,.,TRBJ1-2
CASSIGGAQGRRSTEAFF,TGTGCCAGTAGTATAGGGGGGGCACAGGGGCGCCGCAGCACTGAAGCTTTCTTT,.,TRBV19,TRBD1,TRBJ1-1
CASSSIQGARTDTQYF,TGTGCCAGCAGCTCGATTCAGGGGGCCCGAACAGATACGCAGTATTTT,.,TRBV5-5,TRBD1,TRBJ2-3
CASSLASAGIASYNEQFF,TGCGCCAGCAGCTTGGCGTCCGCGGGAATCGCCTCCTACAATGAGCAGTTCTTC,.,TRBV5-1,.,TRBJ2-1
CASSSNRFGGDEAFF,TGTGCCAGCAGCTCTAACAGATTCGGGGGTGATGAAGCTTTCTTT,few,TRBV7-9,.,TRBJ1-1
CASSLGERGYEQYF,TGCGCCAGCAGCTTAGGGGAGAGGGGGTACGAGCAGTACTTC,.,TRBV5-1,.,TRBJ2-7
CASQRGGEAEAFF,TGTGCCAGTCAGCGGGGGGGGGAAGCTGAAGCTTTCTTT,.,TRBV19,.,TRBJ1-1
CASTAGGTYNEQFF,TGTGCCAGCACGGCGGGGGGCACCTACAATGAGCAGTTCTTC,.,TRBV7-9,TRBD2,TRBJ2-1
CAIRDRVETGELFF,TGTGCCATCAGGGACAGGGTCGAGACCGGGGAGCTGTTTTTT,.,TRBV10-3,TRBD1,TRBJ2-2
CASTPGYYGGYTF,TGTGCCAGCACCCCAGGTTATTATGGTGGCTACACCTTC,.,TRBV6-5,.,TRBJ1-2
CASSFPDSTGELFF,TGCGCCAGCAGCTTTCCGGACAGCACCGGGGAGCTGTTTTTT,.,TRBV5-1,.,TRBJ2-2
CASSPDGLMNTEAFF,TGCGCCAGCAGCCCCGACGGCCTGATGAACACTGAAGCTTTCTTT,.,TRBV5-1,.,TRBJ1-1
CASSKGLAGVEQFF,TGTGCCAGCAGCAAAGGACTAGCGGGAGTAGAGCAGTTCTTC,.,TRBV27,TRBD2,TRBJ2-1
CASSLRNWVPNGELFF,TGTGCCAGCAGCTTAAGAAACTGGGTCCCTAACGGGGAGCTGTTTTTT,.,TRBV11-2,.,TRBJ2-2
CASSPPRDSGNTIYF,TGTGCCAGCTCACCACCGAGGGACTCTGGAAACACCATATATTTT,once,TRBV18,.,TRBJ1-3
CASSRDSGNTIYF,TGTGCCAGCAGCAGGGACTCTGGAAACACCATATATTTT,.,TRBV7-9,.,TRBJ1-3
CASSVGRDTEAFF,TGTGCCAGCAGCGTAGGTAGGGACACTGAAGCTTTCTTT,.,TRBV9,.,TRBJ1-1
CASSYSQGYGYTF,TGTGCCAGCAGTTACTCACAGGGCTATGGCTACACCTTC,.,TRBV6-5,.,TRBJ1-2
CASTVGFRYEQFF,TGTGCCAGCACCGTAGGGTTCCGCTATGAGCAGTTCTTC,.,TRBV2,.,TRBJ2-1
CANSFRKRVDTGQPQHF,TGTGCCAACAGCTTTAGGAAAAGGGTCGACACGGGTCAGCCCCAGCATTTT,.,TRBV5-8,.,TRBJ1-5
CASSQDRREQFF,TGTGCCAGCAGCCAAGACCGGAGGGAGCAGTTCTTC,.,TRBV14,.,TRBJ2-1
CASSLKDFTYEQYF,TGTGCCAGCTCACTAAAGGACTTTACCTACGAGCAGTACTTC,.,TRBV18,.,TRBJ2-7
CASSSGLHGVKLFF,TGTGCCAGCAGCTCGGGACTCCATGGAGTAAAACTGTTTTTT,.,TRBV7-9,.,TRBJ1-4
CASSPGTLYNEQFF,TGTGCCAGCAGCCCCGGGACTCTCTACAATGAGCAGTTCTTC,.,TRBV11-3,.,TRBJ2-1
CASKGDGGRTEAFF,TGTGCCAGCAAAGGGGACGGAGGTAGAACTGAAGCTTTCTTT,.,TRBV5-6,.,TRBJ1-1
CASSLSGGSPLHF,TGCGCCAGCAGCCTATCAGGGGGTTCACCCCTCCACTTT,.,TRBV10-2,TRBD1,TRBJ1-6
CASSLLDSNEKLFF,TGTGCCAGCAGCCTCTTGGACAGCAATGAAAAACTGTTTTTT,.,TRBV7-9,.,TRBJ1-4
CASSIPTSGGYEQYF,TGTGCCAGTAGTATCCCCACTAGCGGCGGCTACGAGCAGTACTTC,.,TRBV19,TRBD2,TRBJ2-7
CASSERDSENIQYF,TGCGCCAGCTCCGAGCGGGACAGCGAAAACATTCAGTACTTC,.,TRBV5-1,.,TRBJ2-4
CATRPNSNYGYTF,TGTGCCACCAGACCGAATTCTAACTATGGCTACACCTTC,.,TRBV19,.,TRBJ1-2
CASSPTSGDGYTF,TGTGCCAGCAGCCCGACGTCAGGGGACGGCTACACCTTC,few,TRBV9,.,TRBJ1-2
CASSHPSSGGLNTGELFF,TGTGCCAGCAGCCATCCCTCTAGCGGGGGATTGAACACCGGGGAGCTGTTTTTT,.,TRBV7-6,TRBD2,TRBJ2-2
CASSRGGLVNEQFF,TGTGCCAGCAGTCGAGGGGGACTAGTTAATGAGCAGTTCTTC,.,TRBV7-2,TRBD2,TRBJ2-1
CASSPRRALQETQYF,TGTGCCAGCAGCCCCCGGAGGGCTCTACAAGAGACCCAGTACTTC,.,TRBV14,.,TRBJ2-5
CASADGGTNEKLFF,TGTGCCAGCGCCGACGGCGGAACTAATGAAAAACTGTTTTTT,.,TRBV9,.,TRBJ1-4
CSTTSSSYNEQFF,TGCAGCACAACTAGTTCCTCCTACAATGAGCAGTTCTTC,.,TRBV29-1,.,TRBJ2-1
CATSRQGLFEDTQYF,TGTGCCACCAGCAGGCAGGGACTATTCGAAGATACGCAGTATTTT,once,TRBV15,TRBD2,TRBJ2-3
CASSLATEDTQYF,TGCGCCAGCAGCTTGGCTACAGAAGATACGCAGTATTTT,.,TRBV5-1,.,TRBJ2-3
CASSWNNYGYTF,TGTGCCTCGAGTTGGAACAACTATGGCTACACCTTC,.,TRBV19,.,TRBJ1-2
CASSLRTSGSDTQYF,TGTGCCAGCAGCTTACGGACTAGCGGGAGTGATACGCAGTATTTT,.,TRBV5-6,TRBD2,TRBJ2-3
CGPTRGAYEQYF,TGCGGCCCAACGAGGGGTGCCTACGAGCAGTACTTC,few,TRBV5-1,.,TRBJ2-7
CASTPDRSGGQPQHF,TGTGCCAGTACCCCGGACAGGTCGGGGGGTCAGCCCCAGCATTTT,few,TRBV19,TRBD1,TRBJ1-5